Below, 11 T cell receptor beta chains from the same sample are listed, as sequenced in a study of early stage breast cancer tumors. Clones were sequenced by immunoSEQ multiplex PCR, and TCRdb holds only the in-frame ones, with some missing. The profile covers over 13,000 clones, with over 60% appearing a single time and roughly 7.2% taken by the ten largest. The sample comprised normal breast tissue next to the tumor. The receptors derive from a person aged 45 to 59 with breast cancer.

The table lists this clone with a count of one. The rearrangement links TRBV7-2 to TRBJ2-1; D call uncertain. The germline V gene encodes CDR1 SGHTA and CDR2 FQGNSA. The length of the CDR3 is 14 residues. V was cut by 0 bases and J by 5 bases, with 8 bases left in between. For the CDR3, the DNA is TGTGCCAGCAGCTTAGCCGGTAACCACAATGAGCAGTTCTTC. It is translated as CASSLAGNHNEQFF.

The chain combines TRBV4-3 with TRBJ1-4; TRBD1 matches at 10 bases. Losses at the gene ends were 2 bases for V and 12 bases for J; bases not matched to a gene: 18. Looked up from germline, CDR1 is LGHNA and CDR2 is YSLEER. The CDR3 is made up of 18 amino acids. In DNA form, the CDR3 reads TGCGCCAGCAGCCAACTAATACTTCCGGGACAGGGGAATCTGGAACTGTTTTTT. It specifies CASSQLILPGQGNLELFF.

The rearrangement joins TRBV4-1 to TRBJ2-1, with 7 bases identical to TRBD2. There are 16 residues in the CDR3. Per germline, CDR1 MGHRA and CDR2 YSYEKL. After removal of 5 bases from V and 7 bases from J, the junction contained 14 bases not matched to a gene. The DNA for the CDR3 is TGCGCCAGCAGCACACAGCGATCCACCGGGGGGAATGAGCAGTTCTTC. It encodes CASSTQRSTGGNEQFF.

The gene calls are TRBV6-6 and TRBJ2-7; D is unresolved. Per germline, CDR1 MNHNY and CDR2 SVGAGI (reference sequence). CDR3 length: 13 residues. Trimming took 2 bases from V and 1 from J, leaving 6 bases between them. The CDR3 region is CASSYKRSYEQYF. The CDR3 DNA sequence: TGTGCCAGCAGTTACAAGAGGTCCTACGAGCAGTACTTC.

The CDR3 loop is CASSQDRATDTQYF. In DNA form, the CDR3 reads TGTGCCAGCAGCCAAGACAGGGCTACAGATACGCAGTATTTT. V usage is TRBV4-2 and J usage is TRBJ2-3, with D possibly matching TRBD1 (5 bases). This CDR3 comprises 14 residues. V lost 0 bases to trimming and J lost 3 bases, with 7 bases between them. Germline V CDR1 and CDR2: LGHNA, YNFKEQ.

The chain employs TRBV29-1 and TRBJ2-5; 8 bases fit TRBD1. CDR1 and CDR2 from the germline V gene are SQVTM and ANQGSEA. The length of the CDR3 is 15 residues. The ends lost 5 bases at V and 5 bases at J; junction bases unmatched: 13. CDR3 in amino acids: CSVFSGQGVRETQYF. CDR3 sequence (DNA): TGCAGCGTTTTTTCCGGACAGGGAGTCCGGGAGACCCAGTACTTC.

V usage is TRBV15 and J usage is TRBJ2-1, with 13 bases that match TRBD2. Trimming at V came to 0 bases and at J to 0 bases, leaving 8 bases not matched to a gene. This CDR3 comprises 20 residues. CDR1 is LNHNV and CDR2 is YYDKDF in the germline V gene (reference sequence). In DNA form, the CDR3 reads TGTGCCACCAGCAGAGATCGACTAGCGGGAGGCTCGAGCTCCTACAATGAGCAGTTCTTC. Translation: CATSRDRLAGGSSSYNEQFF.

The rearrangement joins TRBV5-6 to TRBJ1-1; TRBD1 is a possible D gene (6 bases). This CDR3 spans 15 amino acids. Germline CDR1 reads SGHDT; CDR2 reads YYEEEE. V lost 3 bases and J lost 0, with 12 bases in between. The CDR3 bases are TGTGCCAGCAGCTCCATAGGGGGACTGAACACTGAAGCTTTCTTT. Amino acids: CASSSIGGLNTEAFF.

This rearrangement joins TRBV4-3 to TRBJ2-7, with 10 bases aligning to TRBD2. The CDR3 loop spans 16 amino acids. Germline CDR1 and CDR2: LGHNA and YSLEER. The junction had 6 bases not matched to a gene; V was cut back by 1 base and J by 3 bases. CDR3 DNA: TGCGCCAGCAGCCAAGGCAGAGGACTAGCGGTCTACGAGCAGTACTTC. It is translated as CASSQGRGLAVYEQYF.

This clone is classed as medium-sized. The genes are TRBV5-1 and TRBJ2-7; D unresolved. The CDR3 runs 19 residues. CDR1 SGHRS and CDR2 YFSETQ come from the germline V gene. V was clipped by 0 bases and J by 1 base, with 23 bases between them. The CDR3 here is CASSLATYRDALPSYEQYF. CDR3 DNA: TGCGCCAGCAGCTTGGCGACGTACCGAGATGCCCTACCGTCCTACGAGCAGTACTTC.

The rearrangement joins TRBV9 to TRBJ1-1; TRBD1 aligns across 10 bases. The CDR3 spans 13 residues. With V trimmed by 4 bases and J by 11 bases, 8 bases remained unmatched. Germline V CDR1 and CDR2: SGDLS, YYNGEE. The CDR3 DNA reads as TGTGCCAGCAGCCCCGGACAGGGGGTGTTGGCTTTCTTT. Translating gives CASSPGQGVLAFF.